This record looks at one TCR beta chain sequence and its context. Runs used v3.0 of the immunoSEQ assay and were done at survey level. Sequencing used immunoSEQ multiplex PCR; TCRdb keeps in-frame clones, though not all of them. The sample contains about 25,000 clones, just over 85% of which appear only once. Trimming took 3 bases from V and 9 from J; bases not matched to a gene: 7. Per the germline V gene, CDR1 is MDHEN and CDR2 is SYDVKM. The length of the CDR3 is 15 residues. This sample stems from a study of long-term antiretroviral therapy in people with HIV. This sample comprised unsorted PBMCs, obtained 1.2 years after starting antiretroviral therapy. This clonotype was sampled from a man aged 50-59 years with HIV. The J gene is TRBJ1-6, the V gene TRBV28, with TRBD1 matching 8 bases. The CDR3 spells CASSFTGTGRSPLHF. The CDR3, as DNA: TGTGCCAGCAGTTTCACCGGGACAGGCCGTTCACCCCTCCACTTT.